This T cell receptor beta chain derives from a study of blood T cells in healthy people across ages. Combining a sample-barcoded 5' primer with a J-beta primer mix, a second PCR ran for about 7 to 11 cycles. MiXCR, applied by TCRdb to the 5' RACE reads, yields one record per CDR3 protein. This table holds 1,500,000 or so distinct CDR3 sequences, approximately 42% found once. This clonotype was found a few times. Germline V gives CDR1 DFQATT, CDR2 SNEGSKA (reference sequence). The CDR3 runs 15 residues. Trimming took 5 bases from V and 6 from J; bases not matched to a gene: 11. J is TRBJ2-3 and V is TRBV20-1; 10 nucleotides match TRBD2. The sequencing input was blood. The receptor was isolated from a woman aged 18-35 years in good health. CDR3 in amino acids: CSAPRTSGSWDTQYF. The CDR3 nucleotides are TGCAGTGCTCCGAGGACTAGCGGATCATGGGATACGCAGTATTTT.